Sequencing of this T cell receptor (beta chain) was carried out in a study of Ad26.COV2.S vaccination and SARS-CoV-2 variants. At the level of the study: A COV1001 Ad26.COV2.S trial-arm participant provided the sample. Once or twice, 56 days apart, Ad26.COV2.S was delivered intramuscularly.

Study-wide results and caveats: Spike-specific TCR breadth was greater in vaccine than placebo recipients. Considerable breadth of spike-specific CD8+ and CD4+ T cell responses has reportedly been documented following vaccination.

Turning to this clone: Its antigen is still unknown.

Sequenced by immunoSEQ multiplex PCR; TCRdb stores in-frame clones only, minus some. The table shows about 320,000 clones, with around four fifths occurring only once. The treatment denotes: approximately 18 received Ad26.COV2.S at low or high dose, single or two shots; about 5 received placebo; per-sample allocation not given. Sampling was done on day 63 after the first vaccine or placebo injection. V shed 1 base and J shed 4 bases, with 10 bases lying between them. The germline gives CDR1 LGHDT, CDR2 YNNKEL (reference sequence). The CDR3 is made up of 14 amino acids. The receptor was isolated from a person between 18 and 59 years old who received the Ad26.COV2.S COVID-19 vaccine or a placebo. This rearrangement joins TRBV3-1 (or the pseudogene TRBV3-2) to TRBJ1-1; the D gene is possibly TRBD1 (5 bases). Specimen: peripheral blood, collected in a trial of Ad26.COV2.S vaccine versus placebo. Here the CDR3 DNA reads TGTGCCAGCAGCCAAGTGGGTGGGGGCACTGAAGCTTTCTTT. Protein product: CASSQVGGGTEAFF.